The 16 T cell receptor beta chains presented below share a single source sample, sequenced in a study of quantifying T cell responses using KT2 cells. The wider study: TCR alpha and beta constant-region primers primed reverse transcription of RNA.

Each cDNA got a UMI-containing oligo ligated at its 3' end. The first PCR ran roughly 4 cycles with an equimolar RC1.1 and RC1.2 beta primer mix. TCRdb independently ran MiXCR on the UMI-ligation and nested PCR reads; one entry per CDR3 protein. This sample yields around 35,000 distinct CDR3 sequences, of which approximately 10% are seen a single time; 8% to 10% belongs to the top ten. The specimen was PBMCs spiked with cells of the T cell clone KT2. These receptors were collected from a human donor.

In this sample, this clonotype turned up a few times. This chain's CDR3 is CASSRRPLALAGGNEQFF. In DNA form, the CDR3 reads TGTGCCAGCAGCCGTCGTCCCCTCGCGTTAGCGGGAGGCAATGAGCAGTTCTTC. This rearrangement joins TRBV7-8 to TRBJ2-1, with 10 nucleotides matching TRBD2. V shed 5 bases and J 6 bases; nucleotides not matched to a gene: 16. This CDR3 is 18 amino acids long. Germline loops: CDR1 SGHVS, CDR2 FQNEAQ.

In this sample, this clonotype turned up a few times. The chain combines TRBV19 with TRBJ1-4, with a weak D call TRBD1 (5 bases). The CDR3 has 13 amino acids. Germline loops: CDR1 LNHDA, CDR2 SQIVND (reference sequence). V was trimmed by 5 bases and J by 5 bases, leaving 9 bases between them. The CDR3 loop reads CASSDSSNEKLFF. In DNA form, the CDR3 reads TGTGCCAGTAGTGACAGCTCGAATGAAAAACTGTTTTTT.

At least ten counts were recorded for this clonotype. V usage is TRBV6-5 and J usage is TRBJ2-5, with D perhaps matching TRBD1 or TRBD2 (5 bases each). The length of the CDR3 is 15 residues. V was cut by 6 bases and J by 7 bases, with 21 bases left in between. In germline, CDR1 is MNHEY, CDR2 SVGAGI. The CDR3 spells CASRLQPGTGRTQYF. The CDR3 coding sequence is TGTGCCAGCAGACTACAACCCGGGACCGGCCGGACCCAGTACTTC.

This clonotype was seen a few times. The chain is built from TRBV29-1 and TRBJ2-3; 9 bases fit TRBD2. Germline V gives CDR1 SQVTM, CDR2 ANQGSEA. The CDR3 consists of 14 residues. V shed 3 bases and J 4 bases; nucleotides not matched to a gene: 5. CDR3 residues: CSVEGGGRADTQYF. In nucleotides, the CDR3 is TGCAGCGTTGAGGGTGGCGGGAGGGCAGATACGCAGTATTTT.

The chain uses TRBV7-9 and TRBJ2-7; D is possibly TRBD1 (7 bases). The CDR3 runs 15 residues. Germline V gene lookup returns CDR1 SEHNR and CDR2 FQNEAQ (reference sequence). Trimming pared 4 bases from V and 7 bases from J, leaving 20 bases between. The CDR3 bases are TGTGCCAGCAGCTACGGGGGAGACAGGGCTGAGGAGCAGTACTTC. Its protein is CASSYGGDRAEEQYF.

V and J are TRBV12-3 or TRBV12-4 and TRBJ2-3; TRBD1 might be the D (5 bases). The ends were cut back, 4 bases at V and 6 bases at J, with 8 bases in the middle. The CDR3 consists of 12 residues. The CDR3 region has the DNA TGTGCCAGCAGTTCCTGGGGCGATACGCAGTATTTT. Amino acid sequence: CASSSWGDTQYF.

This clonotype was recorded at least ten times. The CDR3 loop reads CSATRASGSQGNEQFF. CDR3 nucleotide sequence: TGCAGTGCGACTAGGGCTAGCGGGAGTCAGGGGAATGAGCAGTTCTTC. The rearrangement uses TRBV20-1 and TRBJ2-1, with TRBD2 matching 10 bases. Germline lookup yields CDR1 DFQATT and CDR2 SNEGSKA (reference sequence). This CDR3 region has 16 residues. V trimming: 6 bases; J trimming: 7 bases; junction bases outside the gene matches: 15.

Relative to its sample, this clonotype is large (0.1 to 1%). The chain combines TRBV5-1 with TRBJ2-3; 8 positions agree with TRBD2. CDR3 length: 18 residues. The germline CDR1 and CDR2 sequences are SGHRS and YFSETQ. V shed 3 bases, J shed 4 bases, and the junction held 16 bases outside the gene matches. CDR3 in amino acids: CASSYIGLGRGVADTQYF. In DNA, the CDR3 is TGCGCCAGCAGCTACATCGGCCTAGGGCGGGGGGTGGCAGATACGCAGTATTTT.

Ten or more counts support this clonotype. This chain connects TRBV20-1 to TRBJ2-3, with TRBD2 as a possible D gene (5 bases). With 6 bases removed from V and 5 bases from J, the gap between germline ends came to 15 bases. Germline loops: CDR1 DFQATT, CDR2 SNEGSKA (reference sequence). The CDR3 spans 13 residues. CDR3: CSAEEVGEDTQYF. The CDR3 DNA follows: TGCAGTGCGGAGGAGGTCGGCGAAGATACGCAGTATTTT.

The chain recombines TRBV5-4 with TRBJ2-1, with 13 bases lining up with TRBD2. V lost 4 bases and J lost 4; bases outside the gene matches: 8. Germline lookup yields CDR1 SGHNT and CDR2 YYREEE (reference sequence). The CDR3 contains 17 residues. The CDR3 nucleotides read TGTGCCAGCAGCCCAAAGGGACTAGCGGGACTTTACAATGAGCAGTTCTTC. Amino acids: CASSPKGLAGLYNEQFF.

This chain links TRBV29-1 with TRBJ1-1, with 8 bases lining up with TRBD1. The CDR3 contains 12 residues. Germline V gene lookup returns CDR1 SQVTM and CDR2 ANQGSEA. V shed 7 bases, J shed 6 bases, and the junction held 7 bases outside the gene matches. The CDR3 nucleotides are TGCAGCGCTGCCAGGGGGCAGTCTGAAGCTTTCTTT. Amino acid sequence: CSAARGQSEAFF.

This clonotype has at least ten counts. The chain has TRBV12-3 or TRBV12-4 and TRBJ1-5; D remains unclear. The CDR3 consists of 15 residues. V was cut by 3 bases and J by 11 bases, with 20 bases left in between. The CDR3 reads CASSLREDGIRTQHF. CDR3 DNA: TGTGCCAGCAGTTTGAGGGAGGATGGAATCAGGACCCAGCATTTT.

This clonotype has a count of ten or more. Here the CDR3 DNA reads TGTGCCAGCAGCTCTACCCGACTAGCGGGCCCGAGCTCCTACAATGAGCAGTTCTTC. Encoded protein: CASSSTRLAGPSSYNEQFF. The V gene is TRBV11-3, the J gene TRBJ2-1; 10 positions agree with TRBD2. The CDR3 contains 19 residues. Germline CDR1 and CDR2: SGHNT and YENEEA. Trimming cost V 4 bases and J 0 bases; bases outside gene matches: 12. Complete variable domain (other parts from reference TRBV11-3 and TRBJ2-1): EAGVVQSPRYKIIEKKQPVAFWCNPISGHNTLYWYLQNLGQGPELLIRYENEEAVDDSQLPKDRFSAERLKGVDSTLKIQPAELGDSAVYLCASSSTRLAGPSSYNEQFFGPGTRLTVL.

This clonotype was recorded at least ten times. DNA of the CDR3: TGTGCCAGCAGTGGGACTAGCCAAACTCGGCAGTTCTTC. It codes for CASSGTSQTRQFF. This chain uses TRBV6-4 with TRBJ2-1; 8 bases are shared with TRBD2. This CDR3 spans 13 amino acids. After removal of 4 bases from V and 12 bases from J, the junction contained 8 bases not matched to a gene. Germline values: CDR1 MRHNA, CDR2 SNTAGT.

The chain joins TRBV29-1 to TRBJ2-7; D is possibly TRBD1 (6 bases). The germline CDR1 and CDR2 sequences are SQVTM and ANQGSEA. Between the trimmed V and J ends, which lost 4 bases and 1 base, there was a span of 14 bases. The CDR3 has 14 amino acids. Written as DNA, the CDR3 is TGCAGCGTTGTCAGCGGACAGTTATCCTACGAGCAGTACTTC. It translates to CSVVSGQLSYEQYF.

This clonotype was recorded at least ten times. The chain is built from TRBV25-1 and TRBJ2-7; D is undetermined. Between the trimmed V and J ends, which lost 6 bases and 0 bases, there was a span of 9 bases. This CDR3 comprises 13 residues. Germline CDR1 and CDR2: MGHDK and SYGVNS. The CDR3 loop reads CASRTLSSYEQYF. In DNA, the CDR3 is TGTGCCAGCAGGACTCTCAGCTCCTACGAGCAGTACTTC.